These T cell receptor beta chains were read from a single sample in a study of blood T cell repertoires in COVID-19. TCRdb's copy holds only in-frame clones and misses some; the assay was immunoSEQ multiplex PCR. The repertoire holds over 100,000 clones, with 86% as singletons. Input material: peripheral blood. Receptor source: a middle-aged man with acute or convalescent COVID-19. Both conserved end residues are part of each CDR3. The D gene is left open where the match is weak. Only part of the rows carry a size: once, few, many, or a class if the clone is expanded.

d_gene	v_gene	abundance	j_gene	CDR3aa	CDR3nt
.	TRBV5-6	.	TRBJ1-2	CASSLAGRDGYTF	TGTGCCAGCAGCTTGGCAGGGAGGGATGGCTACACCTTC
.	TRBV27	.	TRBJ1-3	CASSSVEDTIYF	TGTGCCAGCAGTTCGGTTGAGGACACCATATATTTT
TRBD1	TRBV9	.	TRBJ1-6	CASSGPGQNNSPLHF	TGTGCCAGCAGCGGCCCGGGACAGAATAATTCACCCCTCCACTTT
TRBD1	TRBV30	.	TRBJ1-2	CAWRGTGGHYGYTF	TGTGCCTGGAGGGGGACAGGGGGCCACTATGGCTACACCTTC
.	TRBV5-4	.	TRBJ1-2	CASSLAPGYGYTF	TGTGCCAGCAGCTTGGCCCCGGGTTACGGCTACACCTTC
.	TRBV27	.	TRBJ1-4	CASSFSNREFEKLFF	TGTGCCAGCAGTTTTAGTAACAGGGAGTTTGAAAAACTGTTTTTT
.	TRBV5-1	.	TRBJ2-1	CATSMGGSYNEQFF	TGCGCCACCTCGATGGGGGGCTCCTACAATGAGCAGTTCTTC
TRBD1	TRBV11-3	.	TRBJ2-1	CASSPTGGPYNEQFF	TGTGCCAGCAGCCCAACAGGGGGCCCCTACAATGAGCAGTTCTTC
TRBD1	TRBV6-5	.	TRBJ1-2	CASSYSLRTGAYGYTF	TGTGCCAGCAGTTACTCCCTTAGGACAGGAGCCTATGGCTACACCTTC
TRBD2	TRBV6-5	.	TRBJ2-2	CASKRGLGGGELFF	TGTGCCAGCAAGAGGGGACTAGGAGGTGGGGAGCTGTTTTTT
.	TRBV12-3/TRBV12-4	once	TRBJ2-6	CASLFSGANVLTF	TGTGCCAGCCTATTCTCTGGGGCCAACGTCCTGACTTTC
.	TRBV6-5	.	TRBJ2-7	CASSSFLRDTETHF	TGTGCCAGCAGTTCCTTCCTCCGGGACACTGAAACCCACTTC
TRBD1	TRBV7-2	.	TRBJ2-1	CASSYPTGGRSYNEQFF	TGTGCCAGCAGCTACCCGACAGGGGGTCGCTCCTACAATGAGCAGTTCTTC
TRBD1	TRBV6-5	once	TRBJ1-2	CASSYILGQGARGYTF	TGTGCCAGCAGTTACATTTTGGGACAGGGGGCGCGTGGCTACACCTTC
.	TRBV19	.	TRBJ1-1	CASSIRPPGATEAFF	TGTGCCAGTAGTATTCGGCCCCCAGGGGCCACTGAAGCTTTCTTT
.	TRBV9	once	TRBJ1-1	CASSVKSVLTEAFF	TGTGCCAGCAGCGTTAAGAGTGTGTTGACTGAAGCTTTCTTT
.	TRBV6-5	.	TRBJ1-1	CASSSGNGAEAFF	TGTGCCAGCAGTTCAGGAAACGGCGCTGAAGCTTTCTTT
TRBD1	TRBV6-5	.	TRBJ2-5	CASRRQGEETQYF	TGTGCCAGCAGACGACAGGGAGAAGAGACCCAGTACTTC
TRBD1	TRBV4-2	.	TRBJ1-6	CASSQDWGQGFPLHF	TGTGCCAGCAGCCAAGATTGGGGACAGGGTTTTCCCCTCCACTTT
.	TRBV30	.	TRBJ2-5	CAWNRDSGETQYF	TGTGCCTGGAACCGGGACTCTGGGGAGACCCAGTACTTC
TRBD2	TRBV7-6	.	TRBJ2-7	CASSVLSGSVYEQYF	TGTGCCAGCAGCGTGCTAAGCGGGAGTGTCTACGAGCAGTACTTC
TRBD2	TRBV5-5	.	TRBJ2-1	CASSRSTSGGNEQFF	TGTGCCAGCAGCCGATCTACTAGCGGGGGTAATGAGCAGTTCTTC
TRBD2	TRBV6-1	.	TRBJ2-2	CASSGWGLAGVGGGELFF	TGTGCCAGCAGTGGGTGGGGACTAGCGGGAGTCGGGGGCGGGGAGCTGTTTTTT
TRBD2	TRBV14	once	TRBJ2-1	CASAFGGGPGLEQFF	TGTGCCAGCGCCTTCGGCGGGGGGCCTGGATTAGAGCAGTTCTTC
.	TRBV7-2	.	TRBJ1-2	CASSLVGRSEGYTF	TGTGCCAGCAGCTTAGTGGGCCGATCAGAGGGCTACACCTTC
TRBD1	TRBV15	.	TRBJ2-7	CATSREGGTGGYYEQYF	TGTGCCACCAGCAGAGAAGGAGGGACAGGGGGATACTACGAGCAGTACTTC
.	TRBV6-5	.	TRBJ1-3	CASTDSYSGNTIYF	TGTGCCAGCACCGACAGCTACTCTGGAAACACCATATATTTT
.	TRBV5-6	.	TRBJ2-7	CASSTSGAYSYEQYF	TGTGCCAGCAGCACGTCAGGGGCTTACTCCTACGAGCAGTACTTC
.	TRBV19	few	TRBJ2-7	CASSIEDSSYEQYF	TGTGCCAGTAGTATAGAGGACAGTTCCTACGAGCAGTACTTC
TRBD1	TRBV25-1	.	TRBJ2-5	CASSPWKGQVAETQYF	TGTGCCAGCAGTCCCTGGAAAGGACAGGTCGCAGAGACCCAGTACTTC
TRBD1	TRBV11-2	.	TRBJ2-7	CASSQTGGPFYEQYF	TGTGCCAGCAGTCAGACAGGGGGCCCCTTCTACGAGCAGTACTTC
.	TRBV5-6	.	TRBJ2-7	CASSFSSEQYF	TGTGCCAGCAGCTTTTCGAGCGAGCAGTACTTC
TRBD1	TRBV5-1	once	TRBJ1-1	CASSLRQGPNTEAFF	TGCGCCAGCAGCCTAAGACAGGGCCCGAACACTGAAGCTTTCTTT
.	TRBV7-9	.	TRBJ2-1	CASSLGQGVFF	TGTGCCAGCAGCTTAGGCCAAGGGGTTTTCTTC
TRBD2	TRBV12-5	.	TRBJ2-1	CASGLVRRLAGWDEQFF	TGTGCTAGTGGTTTGGTACGGCGCCTAGCGGGATGGGATGAGCAGTTCTTC
TRBD1	TRBV9	few	TRBJ2-7	CASSPRTGVSYEQYF	TGTGCCAGCAGCCCCCGGACAGGCGTCTCCTACGAGCAGTACTTC
.	TRBV6-6	.	TRBJ1-2	CASVIVEGSYGYTF	TGTGCCAGCGTTATCGTGGAAGGGAGCTATGGCTACACCTTC
.	TRBV29-1	.	TRBJ1-1	CSVDRFSSTEAFF	TGCAGCGTTGACAGGTTCTCGAGCACTGAAGCTTTCTTT
.	TRBV6-6	.	TRBJ1-4	CASSYRQANEKLFF	TGTGCCAGCAGTTACAGGCAGGCTAATGAAAAACTGTTTTTT
TRBD2	TRBV15	.	TRBJ2-4	CATSRPGLAGKGNIQYF	TGTGCCACCAGCAGACCGGGACTAGCGGGGAAGGGAAACATTCAGTACTTC
TRBD2	TRBV7-8	.	TRBJ2-6	CASSYSGQGALPGANVLTF	TGTGCCAGCAGCTATAGCGGGCAGGGAGCTCTGCCTGGGGCCAACGTCCTGACTTTC
.	TRBV5-1	few	TRBJ2-7	CASSFIATNYEQYF	TGCGCCAGCAGCTTTATAGCTACCAACTACGAGCAGTACTTC
TRBD1	TRBV12-3/TRBV12-4	.	TRBJ1-1	CASSLGRGPEAFF	TGTGCCAGCAGTTTGGGCAGGGGGCCTGAAGCTTTCTTT
TRBD1	TRBV9	.	TRBJ1-4	CASSSGQGEKLFF	TGTGCCAGCAGCTCCGGACAGGGGGAAAAACTGTTTTTT
.	TRBV19	.	TRBJ1-1	CASRAGLVTEAFF	TGTGCCAGTAGGGCAGGGTTGGTCACTGAAGCTTTCTTT
.	TRBV7-2	few	TRBJ1-5	CASSLGVGNQPQHF	TGTGCCAGCAGCTTAGGCGTGGGCAATCAGCCCCAGCATTTT
TRBD1	TRBV6-2/TRBV6-3	.	TRBJ2-4	CASSRRQGAGNAKNIQYF	TGTGCCAGCAGCAGGAGACAGGGGGCGGGGAACGCCAAAAACATTCAGTACTTC
.	TRBV5-8	few	TRBJ1-2	CASSFIYGYTF	TGTGCCAGCAGCTTCATCTATGGCTACACCTTC
TRBD1	TRBV28	.	TRBJ1-1	CASSYPGTVNTEAFF	TGTGCCAGCAGCTATCCCGGGACAGTAAACACTGAAGCTTTCTTT
TRBD2	TRBV30	.	TRBJ2-1	CAWKLAASYNEQFF	TGTGCCTGGAAGCTAGCGGCTTCCTACAATGAGCAGTTCTTC
.	TRBV5-1	.	TRBJ2-5	CASSLDWTEEETQYF	TGCGCCAGCAGCTTGGACTGGACAGAAGAAGAGACCCAGTACTTC
TRBD1	TRBV28	.	TRBJ1-5	CASSSTGGQRQPQHF	TGTGCCAGCAGTTCGACAGGGGGTCAGAGGCAGCCCCAGCATTTT
.	TRBV5-1	.	TRBJ2-2	CASSTKDSFGELFF	TGCGCCAGCAGCACCAAGGACAGTTTCGGGGAGCTGTTTTTT
TRBD2	TRBV2	.	TRBJ2-1	CASSERLAGVENEQFF	TGTGCCAGCAGTGAAAGGTTAGCGGGAGTCGAAAATGAGCAGTTCTTC